The clone carrying this T cell receptor (beta chain) was recorded at least ten times. Its antigen is currently unknown. The CDR3 extends over 18 amino acids. CDR1 and CDR2 from the germline V gene are LGHNA and YSLEER. V lost 1 base and J 0 bases, leaving 13 bases between the germline ends. These data come from a study of T cells after yellow fever vaccination. Study-level findings and limits: At under 98% for CD4 and about 88% for CD8, most primary-vaccination clones showed up again after the booster. Clonotypes shared by both compartments, CD4 and CD8, made up a small share.

5'RACE template switching added a universal primer site and UMIs to TCR cDNA. One entry per CDR3 protein, called by TCRdb with MiXCR from the 5' RACE reads. The profile shows roughly 120,000 distinct CDR3 sequences, 7.2% of them singletons. The chain uses TRBV4-3 and TRBJ1-6; no definite D call. The material was CD4+ T cells sorted from PBMCs, obtained 35 to 50 days after the first yellow fever vaccination. The TCR originated in a man in his late teens or twenties who received the YFV17D yellow fever vaccine. The CDR3 is CASSQGSRIGSYNSPLHF. Here the CDR3 DNA reads TGCGCCAGCAGCCAAGGAAGTCGGATCGGCTCCTATAATTCACCCCTCCACTTT.